These 2 T cell receptor beta chains originate from one sample sequenced in a study of early T cells in non-severe SARS-CoV-2 infection. TCRdb reprocessed the 5' RACE reads via MiXCR and lists one record per CDR3 protein. Of 60,000 to 90,000 distinct CDR3 sequences in the sample, over 9% are singletons; the top ten hold 4.8%. Material for sequencing was whole blood. All receptors come from an adult who was a healthcare worker with PCR-confirmed SARS-CoV-2 infection or an uninfected control (not recorded which).

This clonotype was seen a few times. The chain has TRBV19 and TRBJ2-6, with 8 bases aligning to TRBD1. CDR3 length: 16 amino acids. V lost 4 bases to trimming and J lost 2 bases; unmatched junction nucleotides: 4. The germline V gene encodes CDR1 LNHDA and CDR2 SQIVND (reference sequence). CDR3 protein: CASSTGQATGANVLTF. The DNA of the CDR3 is TGTGCCAGTAGTACGGGACAGGCGACTGGGGCCAACGTCCTGACTTTC.

This clonotype appeared many times. This chain links TRBV28 with TRBJ2-1; no firm D call. Germline CDR1 MDHEN, CDR2 SYDVKM. Trimming stripped 2 bases from V and 2 bases from J, with 7 bases between. CDR3 size: 14 residues. The CDR3 coding sequence is TGTGCCAGCAGTTTAAGAATCGCCTACAATGAGCAGTTCTTC. Translation: CASSLRIAYNEQFF.